These T cell receptor beta chains were read from a single sample in a study of T-cell reconstitution after alpha-beta-depleted transplantation in children. TCRdb itself ran the PCR reads through MiXCR, one entry per CDR3 protein. The sample contains nearly 400,000 distinct CDR3 sequences, roughly 20% of which appear only once. The specimen comprised PBMCs from the stem cell graft donor, sampled from the stem cell graft. Receptors were obtained from a human donor who donated a stem cell graft to a child with acute myeloid leukemia. The CDR3 runs from the conserved cysteine through the conserved F or W. Fields, in order: CDR3 protein, CDR3 DNA, D gene, V gene, J gene, clone size, CDR3 length. A D gene is named only where the DNA matches it firmly. A clone size is listed for some rows: how often the clone was seen (once, few, many), or a class if it is expanded.

CASSVGGGSSETQYF	TGTGCCAGCAGCGTAGGTGGCGGGAGTTCGGAGACCCAGTACTTC	TRBD2	TRBV9	TRBJ2-5	NA	15
CSARGLAGGSNEQFF	TGCAGTGCTAGGGGACTAGCGGGAGGAAGCAATGAGCAGTTCTTC	TRBD2	TRBV20-1	TRBJ2-1	many	15
CASSRQGQGANTGELFF	TGCGCCAGCAGCCGCCAAGGACAGGGGGCTAACACCGGGGAGCTGTTTTTT	TRBD1	TRBV4-1	TRBJ2-2	NA	17
CASSLRDWRPPEYF	TGTGCCAGCAGCTTAAGGGACTGGCGTCCGCCAGAGTACTTC	NA	TRBV7-2	TRBJ2-7	few	14
CSVQGVYEQYF	TGCAGCGTGCAGGGCGTCTACGAGCAGTACTTC	NA	TRBV29-1	TRBJ2-7	NA	11
CSARLAATGELFF	TGCAGTGCGCGACTAGCGGCCACCGGGGAGCTGTTTTTT	TRBD2	TRBV20-1	TRBJ2-2	few	13
CAISGPDRGDYGYTF	TGTGCCATCAGTGGACCGGACAGGGGGGACTATGGCTACACCTTC	TRBD1	TRBV10-3	TRBJ1-2	few	15
CASRDRNTEAFF	TGTGCCAGCAGAGACAGGAACACTGAAGCTTTCTTT	NA	TRBV6-1	TRBJ1-1	few	12
CASSRDREVSADTQYF	TGTGCCAGCAGCCGGGACAGGGAAGTTTCCGCAGATACGCAGTATTTT	TRBD1	TRBV6-1	TRBJ2-3	few	16
CSAAGGGQETQYF	TGCAGCGCGGCCGGGGGGGGCCAAGAGACCCAGTACTTC	TRBD2	TRBV29-1	TRBJ2-5	NA	13
CASSLDSGNTIYF	TGTGCCAGCAGTTTAGACTCTGGAAACACCATATATTTT	NA	TRBV12-3/TRBV12-4	TRBJ1-3	many	13
CASRAGTPYNEQFF	TGTGCCAGCAGGGCCGGGACTCCCTACAATGAGCAGTTCTTC	NA	TRBV12-3/TRBV12-4	TRBJ2-1	few	14
CASSLAQSGGFSGANVLTF	TGTGCCAGCAGCTTAGCGCAGAGCGGAGGGTTCTCTGGGGCCAACGTCCTGACTTTC	NA	TRBV7-2	TRBJ2-6	NA	19
CATSDLTHPDYNEQFF	TGTGCCACCAGTGATTTAACACACCCAGACTACAATGAGCAGTTCTTC	NA	TRBV24-1	TRBJ2-1	NA	16
CSVEVPGYEQYF	TGCAGCGTTGAAGTTCCAGGCTACGAGCAGTACTTC	NA	TRBV29-1	TRBJ2-7	NA	12
CASNEDGGVYGYTF	TGTGCCAGCAATGAAGACGGAGGAGTCTATGGCTACACCTTC	NA	TRBV28	TRBJ1-2	many	14